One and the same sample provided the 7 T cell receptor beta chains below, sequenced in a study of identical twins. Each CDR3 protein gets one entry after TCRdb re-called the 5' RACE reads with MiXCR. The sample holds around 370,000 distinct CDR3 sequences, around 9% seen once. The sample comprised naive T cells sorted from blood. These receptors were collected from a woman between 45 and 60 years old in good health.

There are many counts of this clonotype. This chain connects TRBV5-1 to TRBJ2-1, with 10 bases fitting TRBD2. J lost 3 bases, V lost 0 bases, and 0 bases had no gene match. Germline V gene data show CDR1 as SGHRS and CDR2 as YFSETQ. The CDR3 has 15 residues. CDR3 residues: CASSLGTSGYNEQFF. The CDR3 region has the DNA TGCGCCAGCAGCTTGGGGACTAGCGGCTACAATGAGCAGTTCTTC.

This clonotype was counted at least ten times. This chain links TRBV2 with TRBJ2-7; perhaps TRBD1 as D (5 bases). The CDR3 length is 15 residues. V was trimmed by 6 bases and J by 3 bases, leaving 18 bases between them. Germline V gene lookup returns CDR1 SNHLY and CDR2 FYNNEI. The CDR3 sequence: CASRGPLDNYYEQYV. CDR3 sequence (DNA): TGTGCCAGCAGGGGTCCCCTGGACAACTACTACGAGCAGTACGTC.

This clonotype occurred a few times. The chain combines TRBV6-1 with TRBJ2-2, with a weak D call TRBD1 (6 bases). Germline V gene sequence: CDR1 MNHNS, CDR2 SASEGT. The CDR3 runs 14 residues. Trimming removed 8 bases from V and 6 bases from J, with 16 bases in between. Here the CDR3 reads CASCRTGLAGELFF. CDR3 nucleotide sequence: TGTGCCAGCTGTCGAACAGGGTTAGCCGGGGAGCTGTTTTTT.

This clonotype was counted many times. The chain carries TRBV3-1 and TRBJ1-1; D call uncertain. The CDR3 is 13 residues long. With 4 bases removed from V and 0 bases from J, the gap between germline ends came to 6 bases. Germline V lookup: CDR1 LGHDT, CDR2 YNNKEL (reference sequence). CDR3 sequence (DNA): TGTGCCAGCAGCCGAGGAGTGAACACTGAAGCTTTCTTT. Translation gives CASSRGVNTEAFF.

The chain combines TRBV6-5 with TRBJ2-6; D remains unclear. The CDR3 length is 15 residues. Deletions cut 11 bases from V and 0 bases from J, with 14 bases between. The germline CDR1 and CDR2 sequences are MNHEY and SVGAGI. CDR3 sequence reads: CACSTHFSGANVLTF. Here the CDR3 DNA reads TGTGCCTGCTCGACGCATTTCTCTGGGGCCAACGTCCTGACTTTC.

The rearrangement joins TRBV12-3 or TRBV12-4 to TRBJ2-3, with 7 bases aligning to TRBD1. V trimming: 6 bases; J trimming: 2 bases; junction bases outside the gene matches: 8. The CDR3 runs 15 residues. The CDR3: CASSSTGRATDTQYF. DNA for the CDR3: TGTGCCAGCAGCTCGACAGGGCGCGCCACAGATACGCAGTATTTT.

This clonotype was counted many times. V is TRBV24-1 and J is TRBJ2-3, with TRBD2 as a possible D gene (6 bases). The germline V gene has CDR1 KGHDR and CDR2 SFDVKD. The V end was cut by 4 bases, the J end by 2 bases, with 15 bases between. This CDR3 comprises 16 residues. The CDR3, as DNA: TGTGCCACCAGTGAGCCCCGGGACTCCATCACAGATACGCAGTATTTT. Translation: CATSEPRDSITDTQYF.